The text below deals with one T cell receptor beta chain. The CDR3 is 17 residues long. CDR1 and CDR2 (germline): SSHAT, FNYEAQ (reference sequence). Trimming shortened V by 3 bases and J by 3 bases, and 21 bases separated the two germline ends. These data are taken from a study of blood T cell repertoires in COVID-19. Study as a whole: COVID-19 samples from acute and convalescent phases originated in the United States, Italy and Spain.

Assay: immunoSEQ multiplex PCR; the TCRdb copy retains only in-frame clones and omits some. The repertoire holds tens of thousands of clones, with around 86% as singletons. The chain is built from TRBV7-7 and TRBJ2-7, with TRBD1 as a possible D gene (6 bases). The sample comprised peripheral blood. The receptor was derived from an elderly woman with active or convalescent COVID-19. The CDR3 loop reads CASSLARTLDRYYEQYF. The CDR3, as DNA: TGTGCCAGCAGCTTGGCCAGGACCCTAGACAGGTACTACGAGCAGTACTTC.